These 15 T cell receptor beta chains share one sample of origin, sequenced in a study of OX40 agonist ivuxolimab in advanced cancers. TCRdb's table, derived via immunoSEQ multiplex PCR, lists solely in-frame clones and lacks some. Here the sample spans 60,000 or so clones, approximately 83% being singletons. The sample in question was CD4+ or CD8+ T cells sorted from blood, obtained in a trial of the OX40 agonist ivuxolimab. The receptors were gathered from an adult with an advanced solid tumor such as melanoma, head and neck, liver or kidney cancer.

V usage is TRBV19 and J usage is TRBJ1-2; 8 bases align to TRBD1. The CDR3 loop spans 17 amino acids. Looked up from germline, CDR1 is LNHDA and CDR2 is SQIVND (reference sequence). Trimming at V came to 7 bases and at J to 0 bases, leaving 13 bases not matched to a gene. The CDR3 coding sequence is TGTGCCAGTACCGTCCCTCCGGGACAGGACTCTAACTATGGCTACACCTTC. This gives the protein CASTVPPGQDSNYGYTF. Full variable domain (remainder filled in from reference TRBV19 and TRBJ1-2): DGGITQSPKYLFRKEGQNVTLSCEQNLNHDAMYWYRQDPGQGLRLIYYSQIVNDFQKGDIAEGYSVSREKKESFPLTVTSAQKNPTAFYLCASTVPPGQDSNYGYTFGSGTRLTVV.

The chain uses TRBV7-2 and TRBJ2-1, with TRBD1 as a possible D gene (6 bases). The germline CDR1 and CDR2 sequences are SGHTA and FQGNSA. Trimming left V 5 bases short and J 7 bases short, with 12 bases between. The CDR3 is 13 residues long. CDR3 loop: CASSRGRGNEQFF. CDR3 nucleotide sequence: TGTGCCAGCAGCAGGGGAAGGGGGAATGAGCAGTTCTTC.

This clone was detected once. The gene calls are TRBV5-1 and TRBJ1-5, with 9 bases aligning to TRBD1. Germline V CDR1 and CDR2: SGHRS, YFSETQ. With V trimmed by 0 bases and J by 0 bases, 4 bases remained unmatched. CDR3 length: 17 amino acids. The CDR3 bases are TGCGCCAGCAGCTTGGGGGACAGGGAGTATAGCAATCAGCCCCAGCATTTT. Translated, it gives CASSLGDREYSNQPQHF.

V usage is TRBV7-9 and J usage is TRBJ2-2; the D gene could be TRBD1 or TRBD2 (6 bases each). Trimming removed 5 bases at V and 1 base at J, with 17 bases between. The CDR3 loop spans 17 amino acids. Germline V gene lookup returns CDR1 SEHNR and CDR2 FQNEAQ (reference sequence). The CDR3 spells CASSPLPGAWNTGELFF. The CDR3 DNA reads as TGTGCCAGCAGCCCTCTCCCGGGGGCTTGGAACACCGGGGAGCTGTTTTTT.

The chain carries TRBV7-6 and TRBJ1-5; TRBD1 matches at 7 bases. The germline V gene encodes CDR1 SGHVS and CDR2 FNYEAQ. The V segment lost 4 bases and the J segment 6 bases; nucleotides outside the gene matches: 12. The CDR3 consists of 16 residues. CDR3 bases: TGTGCCAGCAGCTATGGGTCGGGAGGGGGCCGTCAGCCCCAGCATTTT. Translated: CASSYGSGGGRQPQHF. Combining the CDR3 with reference TRBV7-6 and TRBJ1-5 gives the whole variable domain GAGVSQSPRYKVTKRGQDVALRCDPISGHVSLYWYRQALGQGPEFLTYFNYEAQQDKSGLPNDRFSAERPEGSISTLTIQRTEQRDSAMYRCASSYGSGGGRQPQHFGDGTRLSIL.

This sequence joins TRBV2 and TRBJ2-7, with D possibly matching TRBD2 (5 bases). The CDR3 extends over 14 amino acids. The V end lost 3 bases, the J end lost 3 bases, and 12 bases lay between the germline ends. The germline gives CDR1 SNHLY, CDR2 FYNNEI. CDR3 nucleotide sequence: TGTGCCAGCAGTGATGAGACTAAACTCTACGAGCAGTACTTC. Translation: CASSDETKLYEQYF.

V gene TRBV18 combines with J gene TRBJ2-5; D remains ambiguous. The CDR3 sequence is 15 residues long. Germline V gene lookup returns CDR1 KGHSH and CDR2 LQKENI. Trimming removed 4 bases at V and 1 base at J, with 13 bases between. In DNA, the CDR3 is TGTGCCAGCTCACTCCGCCGGGCCCTCCAAGAGACCCAGTACTTC. As protein: CASSLRRALQETQYF.

The chain employs TRBV11-3 and TRBJ1-5, with D unclear. The CDR3 is 16 residues long. V shed 4 bases and J shed 3 bases, with 16 bases lying between them. Germline assignment: CDR1 SGHNT and CDR2 YENEEA. CDR3 protein: CASSWCDGCDNQPQHF. CDR3 nucleotides: TGTGCCAGCAGCTGGTGTGACGGTTGTGACAATCAGCCCCAGCATTTT. The entire variable domain, with the rest obtained from reference TRBV11-3 and TRBJ1-5, is as follows: EAGVVQSPRYKIIEKKQPVAFWCNPISGHNTLYWYLQNLGQGPELLIRYENEEAVDDSQLPKDRFSAERLKGVDSTLKIQPAELGDSAVYLCASSWCDGCDNQPQHFGDGTRLSIL.

In its sample, this clone was seen a few times. The chain recombines TRBV21-1 with TRBJ1-3; the table calls TRBD1, which could not be checked here. TRBV21-1 constitutes a pseudogene. The CDR3 consists of 15 residues. The CDR3 here is CASSSRTGAGNTIYF. The CDR3 bases are TGTGCCAGCAGCAGTCGGACAGGGGCTGGAAACACCATATATTTT.

This chain joins TRBV11-2 and TRBJ1-5, with a possible D match to TRBD1 (6 bases). Germline V lookup: CDR1 SGHAT, CDR2 FQNNGV. V lost 4 bases and J lost 6, with 7 bases in between. The CDR3 covers 12 residues. CDR3 region: CASSSRGQPQHF. The CDR3 DNA sequence: TGTGCCAGCAGCTCCAGGGGTCAGCCCCAGCATTTT.

The V call is TRBV9, the J call TRBJ1-2, with D possibly being TRBD1 (5 bases). This CDR3 comprises 14 residues. Germline lookup yields CDR1 SGDLS and CDR2 YYNGEE. V lost 0 bases and J 4 bases, leaving 10 bases between the germline ends. The CDR3 is CASSVVGQGYGYTF. The CDR3, as DNA: TGTGCCAGCAGCGTAGTAGGGCAGGGCTATGGCTACACCTTC. Based on the CDR3 plus reference TRBV9 and TRBJ1-2, the full variable domain is DSGVTQTPKHLITATGQRVTLRCSPRSGDLSVYWYQQSLDQGLQFLIQYYNGEERAKGNILERFSAQQFPDLHSELNLSSLELGDSALYFCASSVVGQGYGYTFGSGTRLTVV.

The chain recombines TRBV5-4 with TRBJ1-1; 7 bases map to TRBD1. With V trimmed by 3 bases and J by 0 bases, 5 bases remained unmatched. The CDR3 spans 15 residues. Per the germline V gene, CDR1 is SGHNT and CDR2 is YYREEE (reference sequence). The CDR3 DNA sequence: TGTGCCAGCAGCTGGGGACAGCTAATGAACACTGAAGCTTTCTTT. This codes for CASSWGQLMNTEAFF.

The rearrangement links TRBV6-5 to TRBJ1-1; D is undetermined. V gave up 1 base and J gave up 1 base, with 4 bases separating them. The CDR3 is 13 residues long. The germline V gene encodes CDR1 MNHEY and CDR2 SVGAGI. Here the CDR3 reads CASSYFGNTEAFF. The CDR3 DNA reads as TGTGCCAGCAGTTACTTCGGGAACACTGAAGCTTTCTTT.

J is TRBJ1-4 and V is TRBV15, with no clear D. V was pared by 9 bases and J by 1 base, with 12 bases between. This CDR3 contains 14 residues. The germline V gene has CDR1 LNHNV and CDR2 YYDKDF (reference sequence). This chain's CDR3 is CATLSPGTNEKLFF. For the CDR3, the DNA is TGTGCCACTTTATCACCCGGAACTAATGAAAAACTGTTTTTT.

This chain joins TRBV13 and TRBJ1-2; 7 bases fit TRBD1. The germline gives CDR1 PRHDT, CDR2 FYEKMQ (reference sequence). CDR3 length: 15 residues. Germline trimming cut 4 bases from V and 8 bases from J; bases unmatched to any gene: 13. CDR3 region: CASSSGTASPGGYTF. The CDR3, as DNA: TGTGCCAGCAGCTCCGGGACAGCCTCGCCGGGGGGCTACACCTTC.